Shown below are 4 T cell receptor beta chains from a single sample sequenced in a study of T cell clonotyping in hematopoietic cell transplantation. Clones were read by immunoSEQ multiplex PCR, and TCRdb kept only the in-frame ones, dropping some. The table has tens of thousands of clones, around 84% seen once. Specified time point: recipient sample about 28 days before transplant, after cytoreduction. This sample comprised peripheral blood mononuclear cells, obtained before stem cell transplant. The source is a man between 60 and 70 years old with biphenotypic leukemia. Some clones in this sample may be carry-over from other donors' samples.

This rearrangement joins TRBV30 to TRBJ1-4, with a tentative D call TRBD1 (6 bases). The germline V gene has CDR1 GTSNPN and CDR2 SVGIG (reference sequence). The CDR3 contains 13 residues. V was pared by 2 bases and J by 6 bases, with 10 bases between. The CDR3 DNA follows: TGTGCCTGGAGTAGGGACACCTATGAAAAACTGTTTTTT. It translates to CAWSRDTYEKLFF.

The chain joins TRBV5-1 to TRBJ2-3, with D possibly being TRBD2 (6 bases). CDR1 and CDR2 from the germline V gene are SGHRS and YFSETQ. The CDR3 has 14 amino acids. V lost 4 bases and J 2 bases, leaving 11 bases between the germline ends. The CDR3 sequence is CASSQGLPTDTQYF. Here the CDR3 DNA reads TGCGCCAGCAGCCAGGGACTTCCCACAGATACGCAGTATTTT.

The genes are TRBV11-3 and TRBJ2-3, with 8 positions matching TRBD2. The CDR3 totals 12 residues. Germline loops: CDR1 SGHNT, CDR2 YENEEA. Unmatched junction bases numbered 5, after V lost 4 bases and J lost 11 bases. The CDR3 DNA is TGTGCCAGCAGCTCCGGGGGGGGTGTGCAGTATTTT. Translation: CASSSGGGVQYF.

DNA for the CDR3: TGTGCCAGCAGTAGCCGACAGGGCCACTATGGCTACACCTTC. Amino acids: CASSSRQGHYGYTF. The chain has TRBV28 and TRBJ1-2, with TRBD1 identical over 7 bases. The CDR3 is 14 amino acids. V lost 5 bases, J lost 3 bases, and 6 bases stayed unmatched. Germline assignment: CDR1 MDHEN and CDR2 SYDVKM.